The TCR beta chain described here comes from a study of blood T cell repertoires in COVID-19. Study-wide background: In each case, the material was cDNA or gDNA derived from T cells, B-cell-depleted T cells, or PBMCs.

Here immunoSEQ multiplex PCR was the method, and the copy in TCRdb shows in-frame clones only, minus some. Altogether roughly 100,000 clones are present, roughly 85% being singletons, with the ten largest covering approximately 15%. The germline V gene encodes CDR1 SNHLY and CDR2 FYNNEI. The CDR3 contains 14 residues. Trimming took 6 bases from V and 8 from J; bases not matched to a gene: 8. This receptor was identified in a woman over 75 with acute or convalescent COVID-19. The sequenced sample was peripheral blood. The chain joins TRBV2 to TRBJ1-4; 8 nucleotides line up with TRBD1. CDR3 DNA sequence: TGTGCCAGCAGATCCGGACAGGGAGGGGAAAAACTGTTTTTT. Its translation is CASRSGQGGEKLFF.